This TCR beta chain was found in a study of human T cells and chemical hapten exposure. Looking at the study overall: Small volume differences among pooled libraries mainly caused per-sample TCR yield variation. Study-wide results and caveats: The number of TCRs over 1 in 1000 frequency stayed unchanged after DPC.

CDR3 length equals 15 residues. CDR1 and CDR2 from the germline V gene are SGHRS and YFSETQ. The ends lost 4 bases at V and 0 bases at J; junction bases unmatched: 6. This clonotype was seen ten or more times. The antigen remains unidentified. Individual cDNA molecules had unique molecular identifiers attached to them by the library. Per the authors' pipeline: Samples contained a median of about 100,000 TCRs, with a range of about 23,224 to 690,600. TCRdb re-called the reads with MiXCR, one entry per CDR3 protein. These V and J calls rely on TCRdb rather than the paper's analysis. The sample carries around 120,000 distinct CDR3 sequences, around 8.5% recorded once. Extraction yielded total RNA from whole blood (unfractionated).

Material for sequencing was whole blood. The TCR comes from a human donor in good health. Some clones in this sample may be carry-over from other donors' samples. The J gene is TRBJ1-1, the V gene TRBV5-1; TRBD1 agrees at 7 bases. In DNA, the CDR3 is TGCGCCAGCAGCACAACAGGGGCACTGAACACTGAAGCTTTCTTT. Protein product: CASSTTGALNTEAFF. The full variable domain, completed using reference TRBV5-1 and TRBJ1-1, is KAGVTQTPRYLIKTRGQQVTLSCSPISGHRSVSWYQQTPGQGLQFLFEYFSETQRNKGNFPGRFSGRQFSNSRSEMNVSTLELGDSALYLCASSTTGALNTEAFFGQGTRLTVV.